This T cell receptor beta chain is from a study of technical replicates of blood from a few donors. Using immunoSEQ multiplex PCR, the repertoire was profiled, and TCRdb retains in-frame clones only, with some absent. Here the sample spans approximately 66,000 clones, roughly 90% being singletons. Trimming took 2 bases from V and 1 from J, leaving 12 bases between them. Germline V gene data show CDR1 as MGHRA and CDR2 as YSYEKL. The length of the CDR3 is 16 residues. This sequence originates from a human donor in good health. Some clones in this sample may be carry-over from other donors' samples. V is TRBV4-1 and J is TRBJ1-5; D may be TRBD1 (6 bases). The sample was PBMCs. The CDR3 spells CASSQRDNPSNQPQHF. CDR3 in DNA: TGCGCCAGCAGCCAACGGGACAACCCCAGCAATCAGCCCCAGCATTTT.